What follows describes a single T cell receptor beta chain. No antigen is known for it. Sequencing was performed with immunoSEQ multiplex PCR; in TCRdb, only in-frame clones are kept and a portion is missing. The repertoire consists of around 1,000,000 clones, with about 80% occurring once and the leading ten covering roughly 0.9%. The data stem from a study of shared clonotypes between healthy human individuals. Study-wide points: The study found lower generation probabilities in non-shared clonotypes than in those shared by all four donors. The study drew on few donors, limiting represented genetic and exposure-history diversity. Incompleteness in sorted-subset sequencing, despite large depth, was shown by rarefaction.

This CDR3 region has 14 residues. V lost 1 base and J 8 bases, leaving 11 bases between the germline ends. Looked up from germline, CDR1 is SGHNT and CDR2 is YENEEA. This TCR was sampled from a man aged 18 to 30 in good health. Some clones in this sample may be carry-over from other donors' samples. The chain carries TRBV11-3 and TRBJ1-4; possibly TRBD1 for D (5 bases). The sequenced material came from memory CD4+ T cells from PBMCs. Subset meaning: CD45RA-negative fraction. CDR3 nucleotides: TGTGCCAGCAGCTTAGTGGGGGATGGGGAAAAACTGTTTTTT. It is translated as CASSLVGDGEKLFF.